The TCR beta chain described here comes from a study of tumor and adjacent non-tumor tissue in lung cancer (dated by TCRdb to between 2018 and 2020). Notes on the research overall: By cancer type, the cohort comprised approximately twelve adenocarcinoma patients, a couple of squamous cell carcinoma patients and 1 small cell lung cancer patient. Sequencing produced fewer than 150,000,000 productive TCRbeta reads in total, an average of about 4 million reads per sample. The 15 or so patients were aged roughly 30 to 80 years, included about ten men and 5 women, and had TNM stage I to III disease. More than 25 paired specimens, one tumor and one normal lung sample per patient, were profiled by TCRbeta CDR3 sequencing. The study compared bulk TCRbeta repertoires from lung tumor tissue and matched distant non-tumor lung tissue of approximately 14 lung cancer patients.

To note about this clonotype: Its antigen has not been determined. An end of the junction does not agree with germline; a read error may underlie this.

The research as a whole found: Tumor tissue showed significantly greater TCR diversity (inverse Simpson) than normal lung tissue (roughly 430 vs 170, P = 0.0075, Mann-Whitney U test). Neither the sequencing platform nor unique molecular identifiers are named or mentioned anywhere in the methods. The cohort had only about 14 patients, and the authors noted that larger samples and more detailed clinical data are needed. TCR diversity was significantly higher in younger patients, and higher tumor TCR diversity was associated with shorter overall and disease-free survival. Peripheral blood was not sequenced, so blood TCRbeta repertoires in these lung cancer patients were not examined. In normal lung, the top 100 clones accounted for a significantly larger cumulative share of the repertoire than in tumor tissue.

The germline V gene supplies CDR1 SGHAT and CDR2 FQNNGV. Its CDR3 holds 16 amino acids, cysteine through phenylalanine. The only DNA kept is the CDR3, 48 bases in frame from the first base. Library preparation used multiplex PCR. The reads were generated on an Illumina HiSeq 2500. Following protocols modified from ARM-PCR, the researchers constructed TCRbeta libraries through three rounds of nested PCR with primers (Table S4). Before sequencing, PCR products in the 200-500 bp range were cut out of the gel and cleaned up using the QIAquick gel extraction kit. The study's processing was this. Reads were cleaned with Trimmomatic, merged with FLASH into complete CDR3 sequences, and assigned to V(D)J germline segments with MiTCR. Clonal diversity was calculated as the inverse Simpson's index using VDJtools. A read counted as productive if the sequence was in-frame and lacked a premature stop codon. TCRdb took the public reads, trimmed them with fastp at Q25, ran MiXCR for clone calling and kept in-frame beta chains. Rows with a matching CDR3 protein are joined into one entry that keeps the most common DNA and genes. These V and J calls originate from TCRdb's pipeline instead of the authors' own analysis. Across this sample there are about 60,000 distinct CDR3 sequences, with roughly 60% seen only once. The ten top clones hold around 29% of the sample.

Bulk unsorted tissue served as the source for RNA extraction, and RNA quality was assessed using a NanoDrop ND-1000 and an Agilent 2100. For the normal lung samples, distant non-tumor tissue was collected more than 3 cm away from the tumor edge. Donors were newly diagnosed lung cancer patients admitted for thoracic surgery in China between August and November 2014, without prior chemotherapy. Anyone who had undergone radiotherapy or chemotherapy before, or who had another cancer at the same time, was left out of the study. Pieces of surgical tissue measuring roughly 1-2.2 cm3 were kept in RNAlater solution and held at -80 degrees C until needed.

Sequencing used distant non-tumor lung tissue. This clonotype was obtained from a man in his 70s with non-small cell lung cancer. Recombination linked TRBV11-2 to TRBJ2-2; no D segment can be confidently identified. Here the CDR3 is given as CPSSLDRLTSAGELFF. The base sequence is TGTCCCAGCAGCTTAGATCGACTTACCTCGGCCGGGGAGCTGTTTTTT.